The 31 T cell receptor beta chains presented below share a single source sample, sequenced in a study of naive and memory T cell subsets. Broader study findings: A few larger clonotypes appeared in naive repertoires, especially CD8, possibly memory cells re-expressing CD45RA.

Both TRBC1 and TRBC2 were covered by a beta constant-region primer of two equimolar oligonucleotides. The ligated cDNA underwent four PCR rounds using SP2 and nested alpha and beta constant-region primers. TCRdb redid the calling of the UMI-ligation and nested PCR reads with MiXCR, one entry per CDR3 protein. This sample carries about 150,000 distinct CDR3 sequences, under 25% of them seen once, and the ten largest clones take around 0.11%. The antigens for these receptors are not known. The source material was naive CD4+ T cells from blood. The receptors shown here come from a human donor in good health.

This chain uses TRBV7-2 with TRBJ2-1; D is unresolved. In germline, CDR1 is SGHTA, CDR2 FQGNSA. The CDR3 is 16 amino acids. The V and J ends lost 1 base and 3 bases respectively, with 13 bases between them. CDR3 bases: TGTGCCAGCAGCTTAGACCCTGTCACCCTCTACAATGAGCAGTTCTTC. Residues: CASSLDPVTLYNEQFF.

This clonotype was observed a handful of times. The V gene is TRBV28, the J gene TRBJ1-2, with D possibly matching TRBD1 (6 bases). This CDR3 has 15 residues. Trimming removed 2 bases at V and 3 bases at J, with 13 bases between. CDR1 MDHEN and CDR2 SYDVKM come from the germline V gene. This CDR3 reads CASSLVFRGDYGYTF. The CDR3 nucleotides read TGTGCCAGCAGTTTAGTCTTTAGGGGGGACTATGGCTACACCTTC.

In its sample, this clonotype was seen many times. The chain has TRBV6-5 and TRBJ1-1; D may be TRBD1 (5 bases). The CDR3 consists of 14 residues. Per germline, CDR1 MNHEY and CDR2 SVGAGI. V lost 0 bases and J lost 5, with 10 bases in between. The CDR3 DNA follows: TGTGCCAGCAGTTACTCGTCGGGGCTGACTGAAGCTTTCTTT. Translating gives CASSYSSGLTEAFF.

The rearrangement uses TRBV4-3 and TRBJ2-3; D is perhaps TRBD1 or TRBD2 (5 bases each). Trimming took 0 bases from V and 5 from J, leaving 12 bases between them. Germline V CDR1 and CDR2: LGHNA, YSLEER. CDR3 length equals 15 residues. The CDR3, as DNA: TGCGCCAGCAGCCAAGATCCAGCTGGGGGAGATACGCAGTATTTT. Its translation is CASSQDPAGGDTQYF.

This clonotype was counted between two and nine times. The rearrangement links TRBV28 to TRBJ2-1, with D tentatively TRBD1 or TRBD2 (5 bases each). The CDR3 contains 16 residues. CDR1 and CDR2 (germline): MDHEN, SYDVKM. Trimming shortened V by 6 bases and J by 0 bases, and 15 bases separated the two germline ends. The CDR3, as DNA: TGTGCCAGCAGCCTCTGGGACGGCAGCTCCTACAATGAGCAGTTCTTC. Translation: CASSLWDGSSYNEQFF.

In this sample, this clonotype turned up many times. The chain has TRBV7-2 and TRBJ2-7; D unclear. This CDR3 comprises 11 residues. Germline V gene data show CDR1 as SGHTA and CDR2 as FQGNSA. Trimming shortened V by 5 bases and J by 4 bases, and 6 bases separated the two germline ends. The CDR3 nucleotides are TGTGCCAGCAGCCTGACTTACGAGCAGTACTTC. This sequence encodes CASSLTYEQYF. The variable domain in full, completed from reference TRBV7-2 and TRBJ2-7, reads GAGVSQSPSNKVTEKGKDVELRCDPISGHTALYWYRQSLGQGLEFLIYFQGNSAPDKSGLPSDRFSAERTGGSVSTLTIQRTQQEDSAVYLCASSLTYEQYFGPGTRLTVT.

There are a few counts of this clonotype. This sequence joins TRBV29-1 and TRBJ1-4; D gene uncertain. CDR1 is SQVTM, CDR2 ANQGSEA, per germline. There are 11 residues in the CDR3. Trimming cost V 3 bases and J 10 bases, with 9 bases left between them. The CDR3 bases are TGCAGCGTTGATTTAGGAGGAAAACTGTTTTTT. This translates into CSVDLGGKLFF.

This sequence joins TRBV29-1 and TRBJ2-3; unclear D gene. Trimming left V 6 bases short and J 8 bases short, with 24 bases between. Germline lookup yields CDR1 SQVTM and CDR2 ANQGSEA. The CDR3 has 15 amino acids. The CDR3 sequence is CSVPDSIPSRITQYF. The CDR3 coding sequence is TGCAGCGTGCCAGATTCTATCCCCAGTAGGATTACGCAGTATTTT.

The CDR3 nucleotides are TGTGCCAGCAGTTACGACAGGGGCCCCGCTAACACCGGGGAGCTGTTTTTT. Translation: CASSYDRGPANTGELFF. V is TRBV27 and J is TRBJ2-2; TRBD1 matches at 8 bases. The CDR3 has 17 residues. Germline V gives CDR1 MNHEY, CDR2 SMNVEV (reference sequence). The trim removed 4 bases at V and 2 bases at J, leaving 9 bases unmatched.

The chain combines TRBV10-3 with TRBJ2-7, with unresolved D. Germline V gene data show CDR1 as ENHRY and CDR2 as SYGVKD. The CDR3 is 12 residues long. V was pared by 3 bases and J by 1 base, with 4 bases between. CDR3 amino acids: CAISELSYEQYF. The CDR3 nucleotides are TGTGCCATCAGTGAACTTTCCTACGAGCAGTACTTC.

This sequence joins TRBV3-1 and TRBJ2-3; D is unclear. CDR1 is LGHDT, CDR2 YNNKEL, per germline (reference sequence). The V end lost 4 bases, the J end lost 0 bases, and 5 bases lay between the germline ends. There are 13 residues in the CDR3. CDR3 in amino acids: CASSRQSTDTQYF. CDR3 DNA: TGTGCCAGCAGCCGGCAGAGCACAGATACGCAGTATTTT.

This clonotype was detected a few times. The V gene is TRBV20-1, the J gene TRBJ2-1; 14 bases are shared with TRBD2. Germline values: CDR1 DFQATT, CDR2 SNEGSKA (reference sequence). The CDR3 runs to 19 residues. With 1 base clipped from V and 6 bases from J, the junction kept 14 bases outside the gene matches. The CDR3 DNA reads as TGCAGTGCTAGAGTGGCGGGGTTCGGACTAGCGGGAGGAATCAATGAGCAGTTCTTC. Encoded protein: CSARVAGFGLAGGINEQFF.

This sequence joins TRBV9 and TRBJ2-2; tentative D call: TRBD2 (6 bases). Germline CDR1 is SGDLS and CDR2 is YYNGEE. The CDR3 covers 16 residues. Trimming took off 0 bases at V and 0 bases at J, with 9 bases between the two ends. The CDR3 DNA reads TGTGCCAGCAGCGTAGATTCTAGCGCGAACACCGGGGAGCTGTTTTTT. This encodes CASSVDSSANTGELFF.

The chain carries TRBV28 and TRBJ1-5; TRBD1 matches 7 bases. Trimming cost V 8 bases and J 4 bases; bases outside gene matches: 5. Germline V lookup: CDR1 MDHEN, CDR2 SYDVKM. This CDR3 region has 13 residues. The CDR3 region is CASGTARNQPQHF. In nucleotides, the CDR3 is TGTGCCAGCGGGACAGCGAGGAATCAGCCCCAGCATTTT. Filled out from reference TRBV28 and TRBJ1-5, the complete variable domain reads DVKVTQSSRYLVKRTGEKVFLECVQDMDHENMFWYRQDPGLGLRLIYFSYDVKMKEKGDIPEGYSVSREKKERFSLILESASTNQTSMYLCASGTARNQPQHFGDGTRLSIL.

V and J are TRBV4-1 and TRBJ2-4, with 9 bases fitting TRBD2. The CDR3 sequence is 16 residues long. Germline values: CDR1 MGHRA, CDR2 YSYEKL. V gave up 5 bases and J gave up 6 bases; unmatched junction bases: 11. Written as DNA, the CDR3 is TGCGCCAGCAGCTTGCAGGTGACTAGCGGACCAAACATTCAGTACTTC. Translating it yields CASSLQVTSGPNIQYF.

This clonotype was counted a few times. V and J are TRBV20-1 and TRBJ1-5, with D possibly being TRBD1 (5 bases). V lost 5 bases to trimming and J lost 7 bases, with 24 bases between them. There are 16 residues in the CDR3. CDR1 is DFQATT and CDR2 is SNEGSKA in the germline V gene (reference sequence). The CDR3 spells CSAPHGGGGFGQPQHF. The DNA for the CDR3 is TGCAGTGCTCCCCACGGTGGGGGAGGGTTCGGCCAGCCCCAGCATTTT.

This clonotype was picked up many times. This sequence joins TRBV7-2 and TRBJ2-7; TRBD1 matches at 7 bases. This CDR3 has 13 residues. J was trimmed by 4 bases and V by 5 bases; bases with no gene match: 5. Germline CDR1 is SGHTA and CDR2 is FQGNSA. The DNA for the CDR3 is TGTGCCAGCAGCAAGCGGACAGGTTACGAGCAGTACTTC. This sequence encodes CASSKRTGYEQYF.

This clonotype was observed a few times. V and J are TRBV29-1 and TRBJ1-3; D is undetermined. The V gene's germline CDR1 is SQVTM and CDR2 ANQGSEA. V dropped 4 bases and J dropped 0 bases, with 10 bases sitting between them. This CDR3 is built from 14 residues. CDR3 region: CSVAGGFSGNTIYF. The DNA of the CDR3 is TGCAGCGTTGCCGGAGGGTTCTCTGGAAACACCATATATTTT.

V and J are TRBV9 and TRBJ1-1; 8 nucleotides agree with TRBD1. Germline CDR1 and CDR2: SGDLS and YYNGEE. This CDR3 contains 15 residues. V lost 0 bases, J lost 4 bases, and 5 bases stayed unmatched. The CDR3 DNA reads as TGTGCCAGCAGCGTAGCTCAGGGGGCGAGCACTGAAGCTTTCTTT. It encodes CASSVAQGASTEAFF.

The rearrangement uses TRBV12-3 or TRBV12-4 and TRBJ1-1; D is possibly TRBD1 (5 bases). This CDR3 is 14 amino acids long. The V and J ends lost 4 bases and 0 bases respectively, with 9 bases between them. The CDR3 nucleotides are TGTGCCAGCAGTTCCGGGGCCTTGAACACTGAAGCTTTCTTT. Translation: CASSSGALNTEAFF.

This clonotype was picked up many times. The chain carries TRBV6-2 or TRBV6-3 and TRBJ2-4; D remains unclear. This CDR3 spans 14 amino acids. V was trimmed by 7 bases and J by 0 bases, leaving 10 bases between them. Germline V lookup: CDR1 MNHEY, CDR2 SVGEGT. The CDR3 DNA sequence: TGTGCCAGCAAAACGGACCTAGCCAAAAACATTCAGTACTTC. Translating it yields CASKTDLAKNIQYF.

This clonotype has more than one count but fewer than ten. The chain is built from TRBV20-1 and TRBJ2-1, with unresolved D. The CDR3 is made up of 15 amino acids. The germline V gene encodes CDR1 DFQATT and CDR2 SNEGSKA (reference sequence). V lost 0 bases to trimming and J lost 6 bases, with 15 bases between them. The CDR3 coding sequence is TGCAGTGCTAGAGATCAGGATAAAGGTATCAATGAGCAGTTCTTC. This sequence encodes CSARDQDKGINEQFF.

The chain carries TRBV7-2 and TRBJ1-6, with D possibly being TRBD1 (6 bases). V gave up 6 bases and J gave up 6 bases, with 18 bases separating them. The CDR3 loop spans 16 amino acids. Germline lookup yields CDR1 SGHTA and CDR2 FQGNSA. DNA of the CDR3: TGTGCCAGCAGAGAGCGAGGGCGGACAGTTAATTCACCCCTCCACTTT. It is translated as CASRERGRTVNSPLHF.

The chain recombines TRBV4-1 with TRBJ2-7, with TRBD2 identical over 7 bases. Germline CDR1 is MGHRA and CDR2 is YSYEKL. The ends lost 2 bases at V and 2 bases at J; junction bases unmatched: 6. The CDR3 contains 15 residues. CDR3 coding DNA: TGCGCCAGCAGCCAAACTAGCGAAAAAACCTACGAGCAGTACTTC. It is translated as CASSQTSEKTYEQYF.

The J gene is TRBJ2-7, the V gene TRBV7-2; 7 nucleotides line up with TRBD2. Per germline, CDR1 SGHTA and CDR2 FQGNSA. Trimming took 1 base from V and 5 from J; bases not matched to a gene: 8. CDR3 length: 15 residues. CDR3 coding DNA: TGTGCCAGCAGCTTAGTAAGGGGAGGGTCCCACGAGCAGTACTTC. This codes for CASSLVRGGSHEQYF.

This clonotype was counted a few times. The chain couples TRBV5-1 to TRBJ2-1; TRBD2 matches at 8 bases. The V and J ends lost 3 bases and 1 base, in that order; junction bases with no gene match: 3. The germline gives CDR1 SGHRS, CDR2 YFSETQ. This CDR3 region has 15 residues. The DNA of the CDR3 is TGCGCCAGCAGCTGGGCGGGAGGATCCTACAATGAGCAGTTCTTC. This encodes CASSWAGGSYNEQFF. Looking up the rest from reference TRBV5-1 and TRBJ2-1 gives the full variable domain: KAGVTQTPRYLIKTRGQQVTLSCSPISGHRSVSWYQQTPGQGLQFLFEYFSETQRNKGNFPGRFSGRQFSNSRSEMNVSTLELGDSALYLCASSWAGGSYNEQFFGPGTRLTVL.

The gene calls are TRBV20-1 and TRBJ1-5, with D possibly matching TRBD1 (6 bases). V was shortened by 6 bases and J by 5 bases, with 20 bases between the two germline ends. The CDR3 covers 15 residues. Germline V lookup: CDR1 DFQATT, CDR2 SNEGSKA (reference sequence). The CDR3 spells CSAREGEGEDQPQHF. The CDR3 nucleotides read TGCAGTGCCCGAGAGGGGGAAGGGGAGGATCAGCCCCAGCATTTT.

Points on this clonotype: Compared with germline, one end of the junction differs, possibly owing to a read error. This chain connects TRBV12-3 or TRBV12-4 to TRBJ2-1; tentative D call: TRBD2 (7 bases). The CDR3 spans 13 residues. The CDR3 loop reads CASSIYGGAHQIF. CDR3 nucleotides: TGTGCCAGCAGTATCTATGGGGGGGCCCACCAGATCTTC.

The chain is built from TRBV7-3 and TRBJ2-5; D is undetermined. The CDR3 extends over 15 amino acids. CDR1 and CDR2 (germline): SGHTA, FQGTGA. Trimming removed 2 bases at V and 4 bases at J, with 14 bases between. The chain's CDR3 is CASSLGPVGPETQYF. The CDR3 DNA reads as TGTGCCAGCAGCTTAGGTCCCGTGGGTCCAGAGACCCAGTACTTC.

This clonotype was seen many times. The rearrangement uses TRBV20-1 and TRBJ2-1, with 7 bases aligning to TRBD1. Germline V gives CDR1 DFQATT, CDR2 SNEGSKA (reference sequence). This CDR3 is 14 amino acids long. Trimming at V came to 5 bases and at J to 4 bases, leaving 8 bases not matched to a gene. For the CDR3, the DNA is TGCAGTGCTCTAACAGGGGTGGGTTACAATGAGCAGTTCTTC. Translated: CSALTGVGYNEQFF.

Only one count was recorded for this clonotype. Its ends do not fully match the called genes, so a read error is possible. The V and J genes are TRBV20-1 and TRBJ1-4; D gene unclear. The CDR3 runs 13 residues. In germline, CDR1 is DFQATT, CDR2 SNEGSKA (reference sequence). The chain's CDR3 is CSAMGRSNEKLFF. As DNA, the CDR3 is TGCAGTGCTATGGGCAGGTCTAACGAAAAACTGTTTTTT.